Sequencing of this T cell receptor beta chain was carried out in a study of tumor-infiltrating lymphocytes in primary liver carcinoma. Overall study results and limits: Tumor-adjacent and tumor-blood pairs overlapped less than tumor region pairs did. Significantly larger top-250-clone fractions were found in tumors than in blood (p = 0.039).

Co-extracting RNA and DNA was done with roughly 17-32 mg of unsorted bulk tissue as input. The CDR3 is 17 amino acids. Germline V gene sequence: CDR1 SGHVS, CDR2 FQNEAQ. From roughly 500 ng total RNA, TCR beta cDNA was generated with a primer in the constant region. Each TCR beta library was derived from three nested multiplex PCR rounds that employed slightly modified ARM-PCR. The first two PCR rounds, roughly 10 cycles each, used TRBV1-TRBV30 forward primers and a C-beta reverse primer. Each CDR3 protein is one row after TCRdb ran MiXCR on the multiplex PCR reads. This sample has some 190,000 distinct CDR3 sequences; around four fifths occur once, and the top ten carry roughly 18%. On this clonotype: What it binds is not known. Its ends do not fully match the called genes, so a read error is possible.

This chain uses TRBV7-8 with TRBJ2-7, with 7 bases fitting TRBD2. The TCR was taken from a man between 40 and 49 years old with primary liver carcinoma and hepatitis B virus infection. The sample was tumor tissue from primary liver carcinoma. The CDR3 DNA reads TGTACCAGCCGCCTGAAGGGAGGGACTACAGTTACCCTCGAGCAGTACTTC. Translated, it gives CTSRLKGGTTVTLEQYF.